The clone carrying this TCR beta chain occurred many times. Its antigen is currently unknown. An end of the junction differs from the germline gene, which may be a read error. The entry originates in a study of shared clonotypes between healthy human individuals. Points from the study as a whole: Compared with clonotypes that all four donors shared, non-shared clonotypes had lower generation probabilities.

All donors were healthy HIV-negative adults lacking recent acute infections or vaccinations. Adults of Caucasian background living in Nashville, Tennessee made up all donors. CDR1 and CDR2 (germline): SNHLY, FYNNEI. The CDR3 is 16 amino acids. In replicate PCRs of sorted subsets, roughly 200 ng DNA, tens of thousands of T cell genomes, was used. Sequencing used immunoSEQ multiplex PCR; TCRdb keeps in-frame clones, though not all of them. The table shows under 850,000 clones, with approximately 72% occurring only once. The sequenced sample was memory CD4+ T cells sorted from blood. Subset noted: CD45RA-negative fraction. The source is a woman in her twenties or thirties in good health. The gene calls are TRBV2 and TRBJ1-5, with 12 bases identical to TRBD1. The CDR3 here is CASSLSGTGGKQPQHF. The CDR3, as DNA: TGTGCCAGCAGCCTTTCCGGGACAGGGGGCAAACAGCCCCAGCATTTT.